Presented here are 21 T cell receptor beta chains from one specimen sequenced in a study of PD-1 blockade in classical Hodgkin lymphoma. As for time point: cycle 4 day 1 (C4D1), after 5 to 7 weeks of nivolumab. Every patient relapsed after autologous stem cell transplantation, and brentuximab vedotin exposure varied. Here immunoSEQ multiplex PCR was the method, and the copy in TCRdb shows in-frame clones only, minus some. The table lists more than 20,000 clones, roughly 71% of them singletons, with roughly 19% in the top ten. Sample: peripheral blood mononuclear cells (PBMCs), taken before the fourth cycle of nivolumab. All receptors come from a human donor with classical Hodgkin lymphoma.

The chain is built from TRBV7-9 and TRBJ2-3, with unresolved D. Germline V gene data show CDR1 as SEHNR and CDR2 as FQNEAQ (reference sequence). The CDR3 extends over 13 amino acids. Trimming left V 1 base short and J 0 bases short, with 2 bases between. The DNA of the CDR3 is TGTGCCAGCAGCTTAGGTAGCACAGATACGCAGTATTTT. It translates to CASSLGSTDTQYF.

The rearrangement uses TRBV5-4 and TRBJ2-1; possible D gene TRBD2, 6 bases. In germline, CDR1 is SGHNT, CDR2 YYREEE (reference sequence). Trimming stripped 1 base from V and 1 base from J, with 12 bases between. CDR3 length: 16 amino acids. The CDR3 coding sequence is TGTGCCAGCAGCTTGAGCCAACGGGGGTCCTACAATGAGCAGTTCTTC. The encoded protein is CASSLSQRGSYNEQFF.

The chain carries TRBV30 and TRBJ1-5; 7 bases line up with TRBD1. The V and J ends lost 0 bases and 2 bases, in that order; junction bases with no gene match: 7. The CDR3 is made up of 16 amino acids. Per germline, CDR1 GTSNPN and CDR2 SVGIG (reference sequence). CDR3 DNA: TGTGCCTGGAGTGTAGTCGGGGACAGAGGCAATCAGCCCCAGCATTTT. Translation gives CAWSVVGDRGNQPQHF. Based on the CDR3 plus reference TRBV30 and TRBJ1-5, the full variable domain is SQTIHQWPATLVQPVGSPLSLECTVEGTSNPNLYWYRQAAGRGLQLLFYSVGIGQISSEVPQNLSASRPQDRQFILSSKKLLLSDSGFYLCAWSVVGDRGNQPQHFGDGTRLSIL.

The rearrangement uses TRBV7-2 and TRBJ1-2, with D unresolved. This CDR3 has 13 residues. Trimming took 0 bases from V and 6 from J, leaving 8 bases between them. Per germline, CDR1 SGHTA and CDR2 FQGNSA. The CDR3 DNA is TGTGCCAGCAGCTTAGCCCGGCTGGATGGCTACACCTTC. Its translation: CASSLARLDGYTF.

The chain is built from TRBV5-1 and TRBJ1-4; TRBD1 agrees at 8 bases. The CDR3 extends over 16 amino acids. V lost 0 bases, J lost 5 bases, and 6 bases stayed unmatched. Germline V gene sequence: CDR1 SGHRS, CDR2 YFSETQ. The chain's CDR3 is CASSLVGGQANEKLFF. CDR3 nucleotide sequence: TGCGCCAGCAGCTTGGTGGGGGGACAGGCGAATGAAAAACTGTTTTTT. Variable domain in full (rest from reference TRBV5-1 and TRBJ1-4): KAGVTQTPRYLIKTRGQQVTLSCSPISGHRSVSWYQQTPGQGLQFLFEYFSETQRNKGNFPGRFSGRQFSNSRSEMNVSTLELGDSALYLCASSLVGGQANEKLFFGSGTQLSVL.

The sample holds a few counts of this clone. The V gene is TRBV2, the J gene TRBJ1-3, with D perhaps matching TRBD1 (5 bases). The CDR3 extends over 13 amino acids. Germline values: CDR1 SNHLY, CDR2 FYNNEI. V was cut by 10 bases and J by 4 bases, with 14 bases left in between. The CDR3 is CATTGLPGNTIYF. CDR3 DNA: TGTGCCACCACAGGTCTACCGGGAAACACCATATATTTT.

This chain joins TRBV4-2 and TRBJ1-5, with 8 nucleotides matching TRBD1. The CDR3 spans 14 residues. The germline V gene has CDR1 LGHNA and CDR2 YNFKEQ. Unmatched junction bases numbered 2, after V lost 3 bases and J lost 4 bases. CDR3 region: CASSQGQDNQPQHF. CDR3 bases: TGTGCCAGCAGCCAGGGACAGGATAATCAGCCCCAGCATTTT.

This chain uses TRBV7-2 with TRBJ2-1, with D possibly being TRBD1 (5 bases). Germline V gene sequence: CDR1 SGHTA, CDR2 FQGNSA. The CDR3 totals 13 residues. V lost 4 bases to trimming and J lost 6 bases, with 10 bases between them. CDR3 loop: CASSSRQTNEQFF. The CDR3 bases are TGTGCCAGCAGCTCCAGACAGACCAATGAGCAGTTCTTC.

V and J are TRBV6-1 and TRBJ1-1; D is undetermined. Per germline, CDR1 MNHNS and CDR2 SASEGT. The ends were cut back, 7 bases at V and 0 bases at J, with 6 bases in the middle. This CDR3 has 12 residues. CDR3 region: CASTRLNTEAFF. The CDR3 DNA reads as TGTGCCAGCACGCGATTGAACACTGAAGCTTTCTTT.

In this sample, this clone is medium-sized. The V call is TRBV2, the J call TRBJ2-1, with 11 bases fitting TRBD2. The CDR3 sequence is 14 residues long. Germline V gene data show CDR1 as SNHLY and CDR2 as FYNNEI. Trimming at V came to 4 bases and at J to 5 bases, leaving 1 base not matched to a gene. This CDR3 is CASSASGRNNEQFF. The CDR3 DNA sequence: TGTGCCAGCAGTGCTAGCGGGAGGAACAATGAGCAGTTCTTC. The whole variable domain, remainder taken from reference TRBV2 and TRBJ2-1, is EPEVTQTPSHQVTQMGQEVILRCVPISNHLYFYWYRQILGQKVEFLVSFYNNEISEKSEIFDDQFSVERPDGSNFTLKIRSTKLEDSAMYFCASSASGRNNEQFFGPGTRLTVL.

This chain connects TRBV7-8 to TRBJ2-1; 9 positions agree with TRBD2. Unmatched junction bases numbered 9, after V lost 6 bases and J lost 9 bases. Germline values: CDR1 SGHVS, CDR2 FQNEAQ. This CDR3 is built from 14 residues. The CDR3 coding sequence is TGTGCCAGCAGGGTAGCGGGAGTGGAGCTTGAGCAGTTCTTC. Translated, it gives CASRVAGVELEQFF.

The V and J genes are TRBV7-3 and TRBJ2-1; 8 nucleotides line up with TRBD2. The V gene's germline CDR1 is SGHTA and CDR2 FQGTGA. J gave up 8 bases and V 2 bases, and 5 bases lay outside the gene matches. There are 14 residues in the CDR3. Written as DNA, the CDR3 is TGTGCCAGCAGCTTAGGGACTAGTAGTGATGAGCAGTTCTTC. Translating it yields CASSLGTSSDEQFF.

The chain links TRBV7-2 to TRBJ2-3; D may be TRBD2 (6 bases). Germline CDR1 reads SGHTA; CDR2 reads FQGNSA. The CDR3 extends over 15 amino acids. V was pared by 5 bases and J by 4 bases, with 16 bases between. The CDR3 reads CASSPIGSRADTQYF. CDR3 in DNA: TGTGCCAGCAGCCCCATCGGGAGTCGGGCAGATACGCAGTATTTT. The full variable domain, in which reference TRBV7-2 and TRBJ2-3 provide the parts outside the CDR3, is GAGVSQSPSNKVTEKGKDVELRCDPISGHTALYWYRQSLGQGLEFLIYFQGNSAPDKSGLPSDRFSAERTGGSVSTLTIQRTQQEDSAVYLCASSPIGSRADTQYFGPGTRLTVL.

The chain employs TRBV19 and TRBJ1-1, with D hard to call. This CDR3 is 13 amino acids long. Trimming pared 9 bases from V and 5 bases from J, leaving 16 bases between. Germline CDR1 and CDR2: LNHDA and SQIVND (reference sequence). CDR3 sequence reads: CASRRGGNTEAFF. CDR3 coding DNA: TGTGCCAGCCGCAGAGGAGGGAATACTGAAGCTTTCTTT.

This clone was seen a handful of times. This chain joins TRBV7-9 and TRBJ2-7; possibly TRBD1 for D (5 bases). The germline V and J ends were trimmed by 2 bases and 4 bases, with 9 bases remaining between them. There are 13 residues in the CDR3. Germline V gives CDR1 SEHNR, CDR2 FQNEAQ (reference sequence). The CDR3 loop reads CASSLRGQYEQYF. Written as DNA, the CDR3 is TGTGCCAGCAGCTTAAGGGGTCAATACGAGCAGTACTTC.

As DNA, the CDR3 is TGTGCCAGCAGTCCTGTAGGGGGCACAGATACGCAGTATTTT. Translated: CASSPVGGTDTQYF. The chain recombines TRBV9 with TRBJ2-3; D possibly corresponds to TRBD1 (5 bases). The CDR3 length is 14 residues. Per germline, CDR1 SGDLS and CDR2 YYNGEE. V was clipped by 5 bases and J by 1 base, with 11 bases between them.

This clone was detected a few times. The rearrangement joins TRBV19 to TRBJ1-1, with D uncertain. Deletions cut 1 base from V and 7 bases from J, with 10 bases between. The germline V gene encodes CDR1 LNHDA and CDR2 SQIVND (reference sequence). CDR3 size: 13 residues. The CDR3 coding sequence is TGTGCCAGTAGTATAGTGGCAGGCCTTGAAGCTTTCTTT. The encoded protein is CASSIVAGLEAFF.

J is TRBJ2-5 and V is TRBV28, with D perhaps being TRBD1 or TRBD2 (5 bases each). In germline, CDR1 is MDHEN, CDR2 SYDVKM. This CDR3 region has 13 residues. Trimming removed 7 bases from V and 11 bases from J, with 20 bases in between. The CDR3 here is CASKLEGQYKQYF. DNA of the CDR3: TGTGCCAGCAAACTCGAGGGGCAGTATAAGCAGTACTTC.

V and J are TRBV19 and TRBJ2-3; D assignment may be TRBD1 or TRBD2 (5 bases each). The CDR3 has 16 residues. Germline assignment: CDR1 LNHDA and CDR2 SQIVND (reference sequence). Deletions cut 1 base from V and 1 base from J, with 12 bases between. CDR3 region: CASSIGGLGGTDTQYF. The CDR3 coding sequence is TGTGCCAGTAGTATAGGTGGACTGGGGGGCACAGATACGCAGTATTTT.

The V call is TRBV7-8, the J call TRBJ1-4, with D hard to call. Per the germline V gene, CDR1 is SGHVS and CDR2 is FQNEAQ. Trimming removed 1 base from V and 7 bases from J, with 7 bases in between. This CDR3 has 13 amino acids. This CDR3 reads CASSLGHREKLFF. The CDR3 coding sequence is TGTGCCAGCAGCTTAGGGCACCGTGAAAAACTGTTTTTT.

About this clone: Other DNA sequences in the same sample also yield this CDR3. This rearrangement joins TRBV5-1 to TRBJ1-4, with D perhaps TRBD1 (5 bases). V lost 0 bases and J 5 bases, leaving 8 bases between the germline ends. Germline V lookup: CDR1 SGHRS, CDR2 YFSETQ. The CDR3 extends over 14 amino acids. The DNA for the CDR3 is TGCGCCAGCAGCTTGGGTCAGGGCAATGAAAAACTGTTTTTT. Amino acid sequence: CASSLGQGNEKLFF.